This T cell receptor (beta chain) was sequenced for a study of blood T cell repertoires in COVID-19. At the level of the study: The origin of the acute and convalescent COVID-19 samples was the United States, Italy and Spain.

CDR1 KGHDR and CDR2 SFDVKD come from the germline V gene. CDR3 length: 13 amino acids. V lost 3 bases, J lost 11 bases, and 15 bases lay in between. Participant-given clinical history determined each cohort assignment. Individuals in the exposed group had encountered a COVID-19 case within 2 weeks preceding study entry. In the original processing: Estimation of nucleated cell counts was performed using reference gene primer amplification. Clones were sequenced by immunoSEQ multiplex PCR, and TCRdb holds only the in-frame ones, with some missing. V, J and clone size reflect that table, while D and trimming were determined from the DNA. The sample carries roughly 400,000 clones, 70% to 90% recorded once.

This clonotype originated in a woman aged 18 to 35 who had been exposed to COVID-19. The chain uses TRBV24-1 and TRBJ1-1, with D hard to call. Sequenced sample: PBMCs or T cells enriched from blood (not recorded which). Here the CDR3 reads CATSDHRAAGAFF. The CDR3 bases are TGTGCCACCAGTGATCACCGGGCCGCGGGGGCTTTCTTT.